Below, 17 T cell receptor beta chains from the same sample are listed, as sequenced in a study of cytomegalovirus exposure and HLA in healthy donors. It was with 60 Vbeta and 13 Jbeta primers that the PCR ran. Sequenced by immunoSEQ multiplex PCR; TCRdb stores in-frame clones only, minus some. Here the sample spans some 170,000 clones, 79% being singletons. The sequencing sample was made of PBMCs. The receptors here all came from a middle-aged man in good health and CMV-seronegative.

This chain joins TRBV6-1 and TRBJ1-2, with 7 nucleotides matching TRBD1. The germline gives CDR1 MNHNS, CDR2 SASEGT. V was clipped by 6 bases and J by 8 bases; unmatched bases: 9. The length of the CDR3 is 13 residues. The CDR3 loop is CASRRTGVGGYTF. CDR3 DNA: TGTGCCAGCAGGCGCACAGGGGTAGGGGGCTACACCTTC.

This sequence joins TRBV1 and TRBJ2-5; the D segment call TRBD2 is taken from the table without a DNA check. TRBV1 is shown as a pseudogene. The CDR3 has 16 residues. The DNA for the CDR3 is TGCACCAGCAGCCAAGATATAGCGGGAAGCCAAGAGACCCAGTACTTC. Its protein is CTSSQDIAGSQETQYF.

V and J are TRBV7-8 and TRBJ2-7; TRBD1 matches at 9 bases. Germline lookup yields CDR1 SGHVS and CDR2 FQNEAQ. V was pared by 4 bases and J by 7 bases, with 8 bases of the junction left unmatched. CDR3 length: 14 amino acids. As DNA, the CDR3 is TGTGCCAGCAGCTCACACAGGGGGCTAAAAGAGCAGTACTTC. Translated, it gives CASSSHRGLKEQYF.

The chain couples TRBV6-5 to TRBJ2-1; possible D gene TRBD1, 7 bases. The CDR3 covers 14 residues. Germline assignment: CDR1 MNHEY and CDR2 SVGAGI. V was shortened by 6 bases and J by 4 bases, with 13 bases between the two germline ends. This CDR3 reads CASRETGTYNEQFF. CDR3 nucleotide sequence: TGTGCCAGCAGGGAGACAGGGACTTACAATGAGCAGTTCTTC.

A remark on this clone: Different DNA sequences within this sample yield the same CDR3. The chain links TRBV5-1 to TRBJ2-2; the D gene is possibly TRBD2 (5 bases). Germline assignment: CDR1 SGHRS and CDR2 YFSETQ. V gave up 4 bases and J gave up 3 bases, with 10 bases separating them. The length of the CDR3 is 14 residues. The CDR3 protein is CASSLGVDTGELFF. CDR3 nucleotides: TGCGCCAGCAGCCTCGGGGTAGACACCGGGGAGCTGTTTTTT.

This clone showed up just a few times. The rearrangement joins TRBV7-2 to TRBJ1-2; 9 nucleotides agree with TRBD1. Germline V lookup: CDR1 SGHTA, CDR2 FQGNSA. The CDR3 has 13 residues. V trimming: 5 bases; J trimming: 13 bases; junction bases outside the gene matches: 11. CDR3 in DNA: TGTGCCAGCAGCCGACAATCAGACAGGGGGGGCACCTTC. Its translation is CASSRQSDRGGTF.

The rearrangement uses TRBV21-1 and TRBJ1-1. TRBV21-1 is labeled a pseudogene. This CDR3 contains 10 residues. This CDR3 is CASPGTEAFF. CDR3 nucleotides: TGTGCCAGCCCGGGAACTGAAGCTTTCTTT.

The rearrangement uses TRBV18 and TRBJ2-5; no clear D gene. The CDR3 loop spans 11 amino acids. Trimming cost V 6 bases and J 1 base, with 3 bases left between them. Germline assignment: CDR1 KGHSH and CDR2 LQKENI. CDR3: CASSRQETQYF. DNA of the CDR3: TGTGCCAGCTCTCGCCAAGAGACCCAGTACTTC.

The CDR3 nucleotides are TGTGCCAGCACCGGACAGGGCGCGGCGTCCCAGTACTTC. It is translated as CASTGQGAASQYF. The rearrangement joins TRBV6-6 to TRBJ2-5, with 8 bases identical to TRBD1. This CDR3 region has 13 residues. The V gene end was trimmed by 7 bases and the J gene end by 9 bases; junction bases not matched to a gene: 10. Germline V CDR1 and CDR2: MNHNY, SVGAGI (reference sequence).

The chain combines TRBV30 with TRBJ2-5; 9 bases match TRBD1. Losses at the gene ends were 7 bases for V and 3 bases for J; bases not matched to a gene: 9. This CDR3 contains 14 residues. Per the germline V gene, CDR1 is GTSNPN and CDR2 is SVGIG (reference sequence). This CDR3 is CASGDRVKEETQYF. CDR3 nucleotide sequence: TGTGCCTCCGGGGACAGGGTGAAAGAAGAGACCCAGTACTTC.

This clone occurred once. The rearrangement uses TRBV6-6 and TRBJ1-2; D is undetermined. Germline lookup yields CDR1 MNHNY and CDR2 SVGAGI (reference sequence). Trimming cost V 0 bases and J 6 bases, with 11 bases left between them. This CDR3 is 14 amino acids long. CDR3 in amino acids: CASSYSTGADGYTF. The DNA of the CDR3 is TGTGCCAGCAGTTACTCCACGGGAGCGGATGGCTACACCTTC.

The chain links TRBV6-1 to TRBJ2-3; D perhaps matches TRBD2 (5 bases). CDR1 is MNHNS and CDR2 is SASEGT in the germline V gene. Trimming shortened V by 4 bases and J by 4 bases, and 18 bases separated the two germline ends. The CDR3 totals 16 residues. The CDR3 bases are TGTGCCAGCAGTGGGCGCCGGGGAGAAAGCGCAGATACGCAGTATTTT. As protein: CASSGRRGESADTQYF.

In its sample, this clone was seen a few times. CDR3 DNA sequence: TGTGCCAGCAGTATACAGGGTCGCAAGCAGTACTTC. This sequence encodes CASSIQGRKQYF. The chain couples TRBV27 to TRBJ2-7; a weak D match, TRBD1 (6 bases). The CDR3 loop spans 12 amino acids. Germline V CDR1 and CDR2: MNHEY, SMNVEV (reference sequence). V lost 5 bases to trimming and J lost 8 bases, with 13 bases between them.

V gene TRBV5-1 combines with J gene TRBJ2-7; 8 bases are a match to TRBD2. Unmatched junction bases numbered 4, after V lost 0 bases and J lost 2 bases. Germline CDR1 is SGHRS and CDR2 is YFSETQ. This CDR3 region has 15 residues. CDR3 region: CASSLVLAGTYEQYF. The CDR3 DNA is TGCGCCAGCAGCTTGGTCCTAGCGGGTACCTACGAGCAGTACTTC.

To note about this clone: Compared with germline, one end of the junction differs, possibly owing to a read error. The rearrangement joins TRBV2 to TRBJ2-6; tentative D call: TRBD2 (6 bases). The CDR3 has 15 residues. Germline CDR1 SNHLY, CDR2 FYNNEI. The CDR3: CASMRRDSGANGLTF. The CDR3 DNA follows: TGTGCCAGCATGAGACGGGACTCTGGGGCCAACGGCCTGACTTTC.

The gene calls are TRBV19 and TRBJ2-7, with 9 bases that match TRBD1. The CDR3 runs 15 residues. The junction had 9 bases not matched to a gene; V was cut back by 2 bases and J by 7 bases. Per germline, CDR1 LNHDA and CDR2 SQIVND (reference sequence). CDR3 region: CASSISSDRGREQYF. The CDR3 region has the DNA TGTGCCAGTAGTATATCCTCGGACAGGGGCCGGGAGCAGTACTTC.

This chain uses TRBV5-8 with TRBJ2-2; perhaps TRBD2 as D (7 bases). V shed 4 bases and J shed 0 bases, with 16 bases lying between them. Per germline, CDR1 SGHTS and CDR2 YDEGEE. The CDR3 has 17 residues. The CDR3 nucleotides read TGTGCCAGCAGCCTCCCCAGGGAGGGGGCGAACACCGGGGAGCTGTTTTTT. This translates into CASSLPREGANTGELFF.